This is a list of T cell receptor beta chains from one sample in a study of T cells in Graves' hyperthyroidism and ophthalmopathy. Using its own MiXCR run on the multiplex PCR reads, TCRdb lists one record per CDR3 protein. This repertoire shows roughly 380,000 distinct CDR3 sequences, about 13% found once; its top ten account for roughly 20%. Sequenced input: blood. These receptors all come from a man aged 30 to 45 with Graves' hyperthyroidism that later progressed to Graves' ophthalmopathy. Each CDR3 is given with its conserved first and last residue. Fields, in order: clone size, J gene, V gene, CDR3 protein. Clone size is not always given. Where it is, it says once, few, many or a class for expanded clones.

. | TRBJ2-3 | TRBV10-2 | CASSETLAGGLADTQYF
. | TRBJ2-7 | TRBV3-1 | CASSQMLDRVYEQYF
many | TRBJ2-3 | TRBV5-1 | CASSIPGTTGGTQYF
many | TRBJ1-2 | TRBV28 | CASSRDRADGYTF
many | TRBJ2-7 | TRBV28 | CASSLSGFVYEQYF
few | TRBJ2-2 | TRBV30 | CAWNRQGTGELFF
. | TRBJ1-4 | TRBV29-1 | CSGTPGQGRCEKLFF
many | TRBJ1-2 | TRBV7-8 | CASSLESPAAYGYTF
many | TRBJ2-7 | TRBV5-5 | CASSGLGTALHEQYF
many | TRBJ1-3 | TRBV28 | CASRGTVGNTIYF
. | TRBJ2-1 | TRBV25-1 | CASSESGTIYNEQFF
. | TRBJ1-6 | TRBV4-1 | CASTPGSYNSPLHF
. | TRBJ2-7 | TRBV5-1 | CASSLQPGQGAYEQYF
. | TRBJ1-5 | TRBV6-2/TRBV6-3 | CASSLQGGDNQPQHF
many | TRBJ1-1 | TRBV2 | CASRRAENTEAFF
. | TRBJ1-4 | TRBV28 | CASTQMGVAYEKLFF
many | TRBJ1-5 | TRBV11-2 | CASSWDAGNQPQHF
. | TRBJ1-2 | TRBV9 | CASSVSPGSNYGYTF
few | TRBJ1-1 | TRBV14 | CASSLARGARTEAFF
many | TRBJ1-1 | TRBV6-5 | CASSYSGTSNTEAFF
. | TRBJ2-1 | TRBV12-3/TRBV12-4 | CASSWGLAFNEQFF
many | TRBJ2-3 | TRBV28 | CASSSPNRQGASLGTDTQYF
. | TRBJ1-2 | TRBV14 | CASSPGLLHYGYTF
few | TRBJ2-1 | TRBV10-2 | CASSESRRGSEQFF
. | TRBJ2-5 | TRBV13 | CASSFLTVRGSNSPLHF
. | TRBJ2-7 | TRBV15 | CATSRDPRDREGLSFHEQYF